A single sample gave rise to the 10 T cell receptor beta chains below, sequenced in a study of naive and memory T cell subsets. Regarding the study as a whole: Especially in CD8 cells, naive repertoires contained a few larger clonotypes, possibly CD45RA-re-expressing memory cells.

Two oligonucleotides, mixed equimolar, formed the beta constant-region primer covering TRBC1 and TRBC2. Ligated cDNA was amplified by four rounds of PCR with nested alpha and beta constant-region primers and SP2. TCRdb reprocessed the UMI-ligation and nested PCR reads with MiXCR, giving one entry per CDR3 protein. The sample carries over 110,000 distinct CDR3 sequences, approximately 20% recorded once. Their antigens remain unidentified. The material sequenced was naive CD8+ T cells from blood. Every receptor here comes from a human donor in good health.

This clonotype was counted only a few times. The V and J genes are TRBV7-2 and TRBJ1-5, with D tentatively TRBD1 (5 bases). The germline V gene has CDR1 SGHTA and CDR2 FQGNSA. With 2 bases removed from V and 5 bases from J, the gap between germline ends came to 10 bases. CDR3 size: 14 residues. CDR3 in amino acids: CASSLTQGDQPQHF. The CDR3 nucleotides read TGTGCCAGCAGCTTAACCCAGGGCGATCAGCCCCAGCATTTT.

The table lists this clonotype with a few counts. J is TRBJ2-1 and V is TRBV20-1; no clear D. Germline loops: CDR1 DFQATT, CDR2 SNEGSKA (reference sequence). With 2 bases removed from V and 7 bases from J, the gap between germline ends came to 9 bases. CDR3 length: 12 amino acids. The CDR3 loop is CSARSGVNEQFF. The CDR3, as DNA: TGCAGTGCTAGATCAGGAGTTAATGAGCAGTTCTTC.

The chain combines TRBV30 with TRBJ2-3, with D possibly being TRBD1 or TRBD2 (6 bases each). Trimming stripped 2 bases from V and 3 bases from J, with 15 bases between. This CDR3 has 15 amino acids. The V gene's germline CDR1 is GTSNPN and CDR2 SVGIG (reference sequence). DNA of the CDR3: TGTGCCTGGAGTATTATGGGGGGCGGAACAGATACGCAGTATTTT. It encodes CAWSIMGGGTDTQYF.

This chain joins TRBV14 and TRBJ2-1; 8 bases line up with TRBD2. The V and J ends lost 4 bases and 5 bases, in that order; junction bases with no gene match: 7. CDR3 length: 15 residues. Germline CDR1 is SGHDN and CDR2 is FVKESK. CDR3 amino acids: CASSPSGYSHNEQFF. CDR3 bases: TGTGCCAGCAGCCCTAGCGGGTATTCCCACAATGAGCAGTTCTTC.

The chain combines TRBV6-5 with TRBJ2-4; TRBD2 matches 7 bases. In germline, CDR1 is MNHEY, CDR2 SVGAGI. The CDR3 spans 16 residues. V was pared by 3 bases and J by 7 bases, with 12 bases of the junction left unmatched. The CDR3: CASSYSHGGRRNIQYF. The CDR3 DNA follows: TGTGCCAGCAGTTATTCGCATGGCGGGAGAAGGAACATTCAGTACTTC.

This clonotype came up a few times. The CDR3 DNA reads as TGTGCCAGCAGTATCCAGACCAATGCGAACACCGGGGAGCTGTTTTTT. As protein: CASSIQTNANTGELFF. The chain couples TRBV28 to TRBJ2-2; no firm D call. V was shortened by 5 bases and J by 0 bases, with 13 bases between the two germline ends. Looked up from germline, CDR1 is MDHEN and CDR2 is SYDVKM. The CDR3 sequence is 16 residues long.

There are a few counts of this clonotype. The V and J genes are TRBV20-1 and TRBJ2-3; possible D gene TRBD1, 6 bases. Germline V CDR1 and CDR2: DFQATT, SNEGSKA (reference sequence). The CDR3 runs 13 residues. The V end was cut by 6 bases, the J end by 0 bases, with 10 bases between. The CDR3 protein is CSAWGPSTDTQYF. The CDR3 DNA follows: TGCAGTGCGTGGGGGCCTAGCACAGATACGCAGTATTTT.

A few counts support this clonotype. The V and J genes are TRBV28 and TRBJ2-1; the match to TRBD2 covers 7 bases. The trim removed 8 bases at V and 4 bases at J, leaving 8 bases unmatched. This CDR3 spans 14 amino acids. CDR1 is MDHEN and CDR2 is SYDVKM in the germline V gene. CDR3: CASYSGLTYNEQFF. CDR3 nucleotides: TGTGCCAGCTACTCGGGACTAACTTACAATGAGCAGTTCTTC.

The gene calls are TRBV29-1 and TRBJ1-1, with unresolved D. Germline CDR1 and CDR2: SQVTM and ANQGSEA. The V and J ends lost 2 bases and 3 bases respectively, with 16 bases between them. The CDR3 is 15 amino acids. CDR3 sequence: CSVELEEGGYTEAFF. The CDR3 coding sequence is TGCAGCGTTGAATTGGAAGAGGGAGGTTACACTGAAGCTTTCTTT.

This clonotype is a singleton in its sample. CDR3 amino acids: CASSYTDGRADTQYF. In DNA, the CDR3 is TGTGCCAGCAGTTACACCGACGGTAGGGCAGATACGCAGTATTTT. The chain links TRBV6-5 to TRBJ2-3; D call uncertain. Trimming took off 2 bases at V and 4 bases at J, with 13 bases between the two ends. The CDR3 contains 15 residues. From germline, CDR1 is MNHEY and CDR2 SVGAGI.